This T cell receptor beta chain was obtained from a study of blood T cells in healthy people across ages. PCR was performed a second time for about 6 to 12 cycles using a sample-barcoded 5' primer and a J-beta primer mix. TCRdb redid the calling of the 5' RACE reads with MiXCR, one entry per CDR3 protein. The table lists approximately 940,000 distinct CDR3 sequences, roughly 43% of them singletons, with around 15% in the top ten. The germline V gene has CDR1 LGHDT and CDR2 YNNKEL (reference sequence). Losses at the gene ends were 1 base for V and 5 bases for J; bases not matched to a gene: 7. The CDR3 spans 16 residues.

The sample comprised blood. The rearrangement links TRBV3-1 to TRBJ2-5; 10 bases align to TRBD2. The clonotype was recovered from a man aged 25-45 years in good health. The CDR3 sequence: CASSQGRTSGTETQYF. DNA for the CDR3: TGTGCCAGCAGCCAAGGGAGGACTAGCGGAACTGAGACCCAGTACTTC.